This T cell receptor (beta chain) was identified during a study of early T cells in non-severe SARS-CoV-2 infection. About the research overall: Chains were unpaired, as sequencing was done on bulk RNA from unsorted whole blood.

In this sample, this clonotype turned up a few times. Its target is not known. The CDR3 sequence is 16 residues long. The V and J ends lost 4 bases and 7 bases, in that order; junction bases with no gene match: 17. Germline lookup yields CDR1 DFQATT and CDR2 SNEGSKA (reference sequence). Attachment of unique molecular identifiers to individual cDNA molecules was performed. TCRdb fed the 5' RACE reads into MiXCR, producing one record per CDR3 protein. The sample includes tens of thousands of distinct CDR3 sequences, roughly 13% of them seen just once. Whole-study findings and limits: Matches to VDJdb favored anti-spike CD8 responses and missed private and CD4 specificities.

The TCR comes from an adult who was a healthcare worker with PCR-confirmed SARS-CoV-2 infection or an uninfected control (not recorded which). Sequencing was performed on whole blood. The chain links TRBV20-1 to TRBJ2-7, with TRBD2 identical over 9 bases. CDR3 coding DNA: TGCAGTGCTACCTCTCTAGCGGGACTTCGTTCTAAAGAGCAGTACTTC. Amino acids: CSATSLAGLRSKEQYF.